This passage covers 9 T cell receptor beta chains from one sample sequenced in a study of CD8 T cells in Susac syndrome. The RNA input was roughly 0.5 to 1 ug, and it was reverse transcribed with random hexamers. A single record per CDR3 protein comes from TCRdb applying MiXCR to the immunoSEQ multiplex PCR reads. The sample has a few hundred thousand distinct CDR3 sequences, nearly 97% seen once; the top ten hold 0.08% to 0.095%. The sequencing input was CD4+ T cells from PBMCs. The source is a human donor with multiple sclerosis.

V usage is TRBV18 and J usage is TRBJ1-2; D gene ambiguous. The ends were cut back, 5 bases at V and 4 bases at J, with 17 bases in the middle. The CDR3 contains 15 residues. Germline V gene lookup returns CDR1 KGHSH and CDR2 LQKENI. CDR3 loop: CASSTNRDPSYGYTF. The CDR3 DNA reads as TGTGCCAGCTCAACAAACCGGGATCCCTCCTATGGCTACACCTTC.

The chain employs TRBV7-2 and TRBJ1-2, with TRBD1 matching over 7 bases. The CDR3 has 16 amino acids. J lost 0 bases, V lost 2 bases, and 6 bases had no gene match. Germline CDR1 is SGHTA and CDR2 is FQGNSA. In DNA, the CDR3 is TGTGCCAGCAGCTTAAGCAGGGGGGGAGCTAACTATGGCTACACCTTC. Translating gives CASSLSRGGANYGYTF. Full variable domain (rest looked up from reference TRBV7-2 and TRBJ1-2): GAGVSQSPSNKVTEKGKDVELRCDPISGHTALYWYRQSLGQGLEFLIYFQGNSAPDKSGLPSDRFSAERTGGSVSTLTIQRTQQEDSAVYLCASSLSRGGANYGYTFGSGTRLTVV.

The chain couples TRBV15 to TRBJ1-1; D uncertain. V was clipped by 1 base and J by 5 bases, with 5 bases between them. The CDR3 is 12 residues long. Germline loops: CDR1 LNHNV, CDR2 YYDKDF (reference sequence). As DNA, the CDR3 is TGTGCCACCAGCAGAGTCTCAACTGAAGCTTTCTTT. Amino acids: CATSRVSTEAFF. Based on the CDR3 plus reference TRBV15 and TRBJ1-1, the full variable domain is DAMVIQNPRYQVTQFGKPVTLSCSQTLNHNVMYWYQQKSSQAPKLLFHYYDKDFNNEADTPDNFQSRRPNTSFCFLDIRSPGLGDTAMYLCATSRVSTEAFFGQGTRLTVV.

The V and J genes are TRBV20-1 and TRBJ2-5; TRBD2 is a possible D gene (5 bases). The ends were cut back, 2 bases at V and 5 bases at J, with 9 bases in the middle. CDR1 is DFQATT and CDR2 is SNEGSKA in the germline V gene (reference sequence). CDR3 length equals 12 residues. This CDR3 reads CSARRGLETQYF. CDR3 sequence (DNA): TGCAGTGCTAGACGGGGATTGGAGACCCAGTACTTC.

The CDR3 region has the DNA TGCAGCGTTGGTTCGGGAGGGGACTACGAGCAGTACTTC. Encoded protein: CSVGSGGDYEQYF. The rearrangement joins TRBV29-1 to TRBJ2-7, with 8 bases identical to TRBD2. The trim removed 4 bases at V and 3 bases at J, leaving 5 bases unmatched. Germline V gene data show CDR1 as SQVTM and CDR2 as ANQGSEA. This CDR3 region has 13 residues.

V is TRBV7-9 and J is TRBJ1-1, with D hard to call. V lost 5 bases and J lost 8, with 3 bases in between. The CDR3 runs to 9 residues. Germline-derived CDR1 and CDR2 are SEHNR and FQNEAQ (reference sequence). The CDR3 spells CASSPEAFF. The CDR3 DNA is TGTGCCAGCAGCCCAGAAGCTTTCTTT.

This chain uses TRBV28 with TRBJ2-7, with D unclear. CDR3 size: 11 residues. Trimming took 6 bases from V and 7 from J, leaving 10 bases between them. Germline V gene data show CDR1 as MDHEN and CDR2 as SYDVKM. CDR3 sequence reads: CASRLKREQYF. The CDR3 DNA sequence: TGTGCCAGCAGACTGAAAAGGGAGCAGTACTTC.

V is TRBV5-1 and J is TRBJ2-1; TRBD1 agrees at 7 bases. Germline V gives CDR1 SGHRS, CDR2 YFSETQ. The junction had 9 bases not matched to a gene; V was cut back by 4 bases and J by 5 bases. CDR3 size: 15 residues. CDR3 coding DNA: TGCGCCAGCAGCAGACGACAGGGTCTGGACAATGAGCAGTTCTTC. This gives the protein CASSRRQGLDNEQFF.

CDR3 loop: CASSSTGTLFSGANVLTF. CDR3 DNA: TGTGCCAGCAGCTCAACCGGGACCCTTTTCTCTGGGGCCAACGTCCTGACTTTC. The chain links TRBV7-6 to TRBJ2-6; the D gene could be TRBD1 or TRBD2 (5 bases each). The CDR3 has 18 amino acids. Trimming shortened V by 4 bases and J by 0 bases, and 16 bases separated the two germline ends. Germline CDR1 SGHVS, CDR2 FNYEAQ.